The TCR beta chain under discussion was sequenced for a study of T cell changes during pregnancy in multiple sclerosis. Assay: immunoSEQ multiplex PCR; the TCRdb copy retains only in-frame clones and omits some. In the table there are fewer than 90,000 clones, over 85% of which are singletons. This clone appeared once. The TCR was taken from a female donor in good health, enrolled as a control in a pregnancy study. The material sequenced was peripheral blood, taken after pregnancy.

The CDR3 DNA sequence: TGTGCCAGCAGTTACGGTACCGGGAATGAAAAACTGTTTTTT. Encoded protein: CASSYGTGNEKLFF. The chain links TRBV6-5 to TRBJ1-4; D is ambiguous. Trimming left V 2 bases short and J 5 bases short, with 9 bases between. The CDR3 extends over 14 amino acids. CDR1 MNHEY and CDR2 SVGAGI come from the germline V gene.